This paragraph covers one T cell receptor (beta chain) sequence. The antigen is undetermined. The entry originates in a study of blood T cells in healthy people across ages. Study-wide results and caveats: Diversity figures based on one million T cells were deemed too low. With age, beta diversity per million T cells declined roughly linearly, significantly by 40.

The germline V gene has CDR1 MNHEY and CDR2 SMNVEV (reference sequence). After removal of 6 bases from V and 9 bases from J, the junction contained 13 bases not matched to a gene. CDR3 length: 16 amino acids. At least 5.5 micrograms of total RNA were extracted per sample. A J-beta primer mix and a sample-barcoded 5' primer were used in a second PCR of about 7 to 12 cycles. From the 5' RACE reads, TCRdb called clonotypes with MiXCR, one entry per CDR3 protein. The sample has around 900,000 distinct CDR3 sequences, 51% seen once. The TCR was taken from a woman aged 60-70 years in good health. The chain uses TRBV27 and TRBJ1-6, with 8 bases that match TRBD1. The sequenced sample consisted of blood. This CDR3 reads CASRNYPTGVGSPLHF. CDR3 bases: TGTGCCAGCAGAAACTACCCGACAGGGGTGGGTTCACCCCTCCACTTT.